This T cell receptor (beta chain) was recovered during a study of CD4+ T cells in melanoma. Assay: immunoSEQ multiplex PCR; the TCRdb copy retains only in-frame clones and omits some. The table shows some 110,000 clones, with 80% to 95% occurring only once. Study-wide points: CD8+ T cell, macrophage and B cell function reportedly correlated with neoantigen-specific CD4+ T cells. Reportedly, melanoma neoantigen-specific CD4+ T cells showed varied differentiation states.

On this clone: The antigen is unknown.

This CDR3 has 11 residues. The sequenced sample was peripheral blood. The genes are TRBV21-1 and TRBJ2-7; the table calls TRBD2, which could not be checked here. TRBV21-1 is recorded as a pseudogene. This receptor was taken from a human donor with melanoma. DNA of the CDR3: TGTGCCAGTCACCGCGAGGGCGAGCAGTACTTC. Its translation is CASHREGEQYF.